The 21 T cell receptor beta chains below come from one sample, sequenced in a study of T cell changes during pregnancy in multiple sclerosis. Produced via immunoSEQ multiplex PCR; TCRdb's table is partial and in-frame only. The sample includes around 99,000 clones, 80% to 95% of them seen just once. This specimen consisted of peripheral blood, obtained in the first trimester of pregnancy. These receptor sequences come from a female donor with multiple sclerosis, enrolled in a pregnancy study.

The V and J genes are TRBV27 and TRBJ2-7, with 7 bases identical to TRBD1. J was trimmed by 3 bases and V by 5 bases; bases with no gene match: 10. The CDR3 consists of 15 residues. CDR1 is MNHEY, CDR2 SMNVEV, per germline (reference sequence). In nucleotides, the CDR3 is TGTGCCAGCAGTCCCGGGGCAGGGGGTAACTACGAGCAGTACTTC. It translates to CASSPGAGGNYEQYF.

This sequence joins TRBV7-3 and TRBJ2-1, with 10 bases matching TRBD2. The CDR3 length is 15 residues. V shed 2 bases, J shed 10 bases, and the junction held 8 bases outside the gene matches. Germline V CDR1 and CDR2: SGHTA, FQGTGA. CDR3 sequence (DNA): TGTGCCAGCAGCTTATCTAGCGGGAGCATTGGGGAGCAGTTCTTC. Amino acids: CASSLSSGSIGEQFF.

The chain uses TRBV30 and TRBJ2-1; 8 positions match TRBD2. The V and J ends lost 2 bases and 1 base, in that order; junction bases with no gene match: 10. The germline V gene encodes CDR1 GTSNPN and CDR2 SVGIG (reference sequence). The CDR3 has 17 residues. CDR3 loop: CAWSPRAGVNSYNEQFF. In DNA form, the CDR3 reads TGTGCCTGGAGTCCTCGAGCGGGAGTAAATTCCTACAATGAGCAGTTCTTC.

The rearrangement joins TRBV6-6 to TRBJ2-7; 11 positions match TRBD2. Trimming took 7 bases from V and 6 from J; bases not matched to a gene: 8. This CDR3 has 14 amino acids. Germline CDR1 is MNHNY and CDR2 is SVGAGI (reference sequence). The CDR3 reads CASISLAGASEQYF. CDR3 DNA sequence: TGTGCCAGCATCTCACTAGCGGGAGCCTCCGAGCAGTACTTC.

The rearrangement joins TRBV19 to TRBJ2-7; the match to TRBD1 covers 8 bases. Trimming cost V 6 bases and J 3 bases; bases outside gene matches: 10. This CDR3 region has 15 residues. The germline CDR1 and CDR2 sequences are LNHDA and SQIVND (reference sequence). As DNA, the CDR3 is TGTGCCAGTAGCGACCCCAGGGGGCTCGTCTACGAGCAGTACTTC. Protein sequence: CASSDPRGLVYEQYF.

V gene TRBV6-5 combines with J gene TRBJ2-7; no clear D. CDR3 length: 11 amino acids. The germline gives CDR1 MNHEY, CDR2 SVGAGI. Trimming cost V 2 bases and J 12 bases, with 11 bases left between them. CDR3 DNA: TGTGCCAGCAGTTACCTCTCTACGTGGTACTTC. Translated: CASSYLSTWYF.

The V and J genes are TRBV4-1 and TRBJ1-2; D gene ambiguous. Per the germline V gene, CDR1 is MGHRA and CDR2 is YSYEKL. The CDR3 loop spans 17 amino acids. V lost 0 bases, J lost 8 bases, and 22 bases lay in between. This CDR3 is CASSQDQSSGQLRGYTF. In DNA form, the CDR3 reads TGCGCCAGCAGCCAAGATCAAAGTTCTGGGCAATTACGGGGCTACACCTTC.

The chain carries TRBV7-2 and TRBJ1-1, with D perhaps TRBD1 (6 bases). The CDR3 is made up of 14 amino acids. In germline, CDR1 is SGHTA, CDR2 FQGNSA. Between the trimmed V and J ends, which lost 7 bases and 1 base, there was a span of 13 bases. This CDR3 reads CASTRDTSNTEAFF. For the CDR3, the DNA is TGTGCCAGCACCCGGGACACCTCGAACACTGAAGCTTTCTTT.

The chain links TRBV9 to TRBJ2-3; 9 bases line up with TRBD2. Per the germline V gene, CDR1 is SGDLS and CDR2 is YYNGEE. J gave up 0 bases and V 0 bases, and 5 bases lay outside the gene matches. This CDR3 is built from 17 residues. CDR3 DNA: TGTGCCAGCAGCGTAGCCCTAACTAGCGGGAGCACAGATACGCAGTATTTT. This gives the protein CASSVALTSGSTDTQYF.

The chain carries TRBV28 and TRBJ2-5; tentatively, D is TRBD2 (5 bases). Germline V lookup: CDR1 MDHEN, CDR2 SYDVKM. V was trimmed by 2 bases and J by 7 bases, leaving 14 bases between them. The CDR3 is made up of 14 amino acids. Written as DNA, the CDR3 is TGTGCCAGCAGTTTAGGAGGCGGTCCGGGGACCCAGTACTTC. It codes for CASSLGGGPGTQYF.

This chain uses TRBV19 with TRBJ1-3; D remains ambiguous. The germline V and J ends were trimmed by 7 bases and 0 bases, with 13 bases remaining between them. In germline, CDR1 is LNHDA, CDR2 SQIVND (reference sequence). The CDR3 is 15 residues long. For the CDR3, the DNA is TGTGCCAGTAAAAGAGCTACGAGCTCTGGAAACACCATATATTTT. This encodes CASKRATSSGNTIYF.

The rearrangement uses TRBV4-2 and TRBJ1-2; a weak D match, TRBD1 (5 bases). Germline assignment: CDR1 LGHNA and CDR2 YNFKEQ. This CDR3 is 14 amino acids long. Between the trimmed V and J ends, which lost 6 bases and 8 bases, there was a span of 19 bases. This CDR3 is CASSLTLTGVGYTF. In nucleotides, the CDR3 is TGTGCCAGCAGTCTAACGCTGACGGGGGTGGGCTACACCTTC.

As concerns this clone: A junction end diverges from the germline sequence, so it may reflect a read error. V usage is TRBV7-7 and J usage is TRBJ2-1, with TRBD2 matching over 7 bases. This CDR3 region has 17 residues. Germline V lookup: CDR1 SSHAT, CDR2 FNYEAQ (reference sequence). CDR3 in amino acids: CASSSLGRTSAYNEQFF. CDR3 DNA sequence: TGTGCTAGCAGCTCTTTGGGGCGGACTAGTGCCTACAATGAGCAGTTCTTC.

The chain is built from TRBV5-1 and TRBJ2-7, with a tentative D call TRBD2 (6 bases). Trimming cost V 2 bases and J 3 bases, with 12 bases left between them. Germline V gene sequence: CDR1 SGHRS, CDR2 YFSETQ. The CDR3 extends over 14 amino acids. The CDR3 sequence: CASSLGTYNYEQYF. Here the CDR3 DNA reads TGCGCCAGCAGCTTAGGGACTTATAACTACGAGCAGTACTTC.

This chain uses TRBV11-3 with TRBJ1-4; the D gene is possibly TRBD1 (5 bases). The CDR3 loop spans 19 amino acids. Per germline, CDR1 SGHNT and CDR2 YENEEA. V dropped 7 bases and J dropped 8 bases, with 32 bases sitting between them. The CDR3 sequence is CASTIMGGRPSDGDEKLFF. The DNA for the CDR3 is TGTGCCAGCACGATCATGGGGGGTCGGCCCTCCGACGGAGACGAAAAACTGTTTTTT.

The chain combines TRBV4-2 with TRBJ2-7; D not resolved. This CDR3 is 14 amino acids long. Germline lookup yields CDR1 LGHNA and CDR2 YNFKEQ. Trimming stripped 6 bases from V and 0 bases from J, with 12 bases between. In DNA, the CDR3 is TGTGCCAGCAGGCAGGCCGGCAACTCCTACGAGCAGTACTTC. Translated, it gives CASRQAGNSYEQYF.

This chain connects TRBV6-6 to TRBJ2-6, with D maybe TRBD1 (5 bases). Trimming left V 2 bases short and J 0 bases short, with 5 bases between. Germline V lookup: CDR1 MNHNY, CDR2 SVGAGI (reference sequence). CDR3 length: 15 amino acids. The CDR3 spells CASSYQGSGANVLTF. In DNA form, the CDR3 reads TGTGCCAGCAGTTACCAGGGCTCTGGGGCCAACGTCCTGACTTTC.

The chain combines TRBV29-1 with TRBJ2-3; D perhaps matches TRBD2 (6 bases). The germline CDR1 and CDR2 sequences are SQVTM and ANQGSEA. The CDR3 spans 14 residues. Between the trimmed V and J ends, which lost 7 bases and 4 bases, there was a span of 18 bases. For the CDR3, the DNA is TGCAGCGCCCGATGGAGGGTCCATCCAGATACGCAGTATTTT. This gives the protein CSARWRVHPDTQYF.

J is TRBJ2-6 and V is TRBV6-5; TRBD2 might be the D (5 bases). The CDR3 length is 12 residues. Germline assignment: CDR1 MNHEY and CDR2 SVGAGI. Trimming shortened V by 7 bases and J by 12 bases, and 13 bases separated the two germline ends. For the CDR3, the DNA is TGTGCCAGCACCCCATCCGGAGGCGTCCTGACTTTC. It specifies CASTPSGGVLTF.

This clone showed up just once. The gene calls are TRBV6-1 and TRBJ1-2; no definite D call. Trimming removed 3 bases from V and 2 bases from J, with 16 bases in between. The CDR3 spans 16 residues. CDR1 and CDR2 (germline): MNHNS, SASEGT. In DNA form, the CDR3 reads TGTGCCAGCAGTGACCATAACCCCACGGGGAACTATGGCTACACCTTC. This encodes CASSDHNPTGNYGYTF.

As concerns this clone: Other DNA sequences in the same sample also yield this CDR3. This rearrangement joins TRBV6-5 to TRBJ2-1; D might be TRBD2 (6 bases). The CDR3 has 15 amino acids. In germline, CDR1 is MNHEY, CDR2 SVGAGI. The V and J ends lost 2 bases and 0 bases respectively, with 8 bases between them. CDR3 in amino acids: CASSYGGSSYNEQFF. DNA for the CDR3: TGTGCCAGCAGTTACGGAGGGAGCTCCTACAATGAGCAGTTCTTC.